The 14 T cell receptor beta chains given below trace back to one sample, sequenced in a study of blood T cell repertoires in COVID-19. Data came from immunoSEQ multiplex PCR; TCRdb stores just in-frame clones and leaves some out. Of approximately 150,000 clones listed, about 80% are singletons. Sequences were obtained from peripheral blood. These receptors were taken from a human donor in a cohort sampled during active COVID-19.

The chain has TRBV19 and TRBJ1-6, with D hard to call. The CDR3 contains 15 residues. V was clipped by 5 bases and J by 9 bases, with 17 bases between them. The germline CDR1 and CDR2 sequences are LNHDA and SQIVND (reference sequence). CDR3 in amino acids: CASSFVTSPSSPLHF. CDR3 nucleotide sequence: TGTGCCAGTAGTTTCGTGACTTCCCCTTCTTCACCCCTCCACTTT.

The genes are TRBV6-1 and TRBJ1-6; 9 nucleotides line up with TRBD1. In germline, CDR1 is MNHNS, CDR2 SASEGT. CDR3 length: 15 amino acids. The V segment lost 1 base and the J segment 9 bases; nucleotides outside the gene matches: 4. The CDR3 region is CASSEVGQGSSPLHF. The CDR3 DNA follows: TGTGCCAGCAGTGAAGTGGGACAGGGCAGTTCACCCCTCCACTTT.

This clone was counted a single time. The CDR3 sequence: CASSGTGDIGEGYTF. The CDR3 DNA is TGTGCCAGCAGCGGGACAGGGGATATAGGAGAAGGCTACACCTTC. This chain connects TRBV9 to TRBJ1-2; 9 nucleotides match TRBD1. The CDR3 length is 15 residues. The germline CDR1 and CDR2 sequences are SGDLS and YYNGEE. With 3 bases clipped from V and 8 bases from J, the junction kept 11 bases outside the gene matches.

In DNA form, the CDR3 reads TGTGCCAGCAGTGGGGGACAGAGCTCCTACAATGAGCAGTTCTTC. Amino acid sequence: CASSGGQSSYNEQFF. The chain couples TRBV2 to TRBJ2-1; 7 bases line up with TRBD1. The CDR3 runs 15 residues. With V trimmed by 4 bases and J by 0 bases, 3 bases remained unmatched. CDR1 is SNHLY, CDR2 FYNNEI, per germline.

In regard to this clone: Other DNA sequences in the sample encode the same CDR3. This chain connects TRBV7-6 to TRBJ2-2, with a weak D call TRBD1 (5 bases). This CDR3 has 13 residues. Between the trimmed V and J ends, which lost 2 bases and 5 bases, there was a span of 6 bases. Germline loops: CDR1 SGHVS, CDR2 FNYEAQ. The CDR3 DNA reads TGTGCCAGCAGCTTATCAGGGACCGGGGAGCTGTTTTTT. It encodes CASSLSGTGELFF. Together with reference TRBV7-6 and TRBJ2-2, the CDR3 gives the full variable domain: GAGVSQSPRYKVTKRGQDVALRCDPISGHVSLYWYRQALGQGPEFLTYFNYEAQQDKSGLPNDRFSAERPEGSISTLTIQRTEQRDSAMYRCASSLSGTGELFFGEGSRLTVL.

This chain's CDR3 is CASSSGGVHGGQYF. The CDR3 coding sequence is TGTGCCAGCAGCAGCGGGGGGGTACATGGAGGGCAGTACTTC. The chain combines TRBV7-2 with TRBJ2-7; 10 bases map to TRBD2. Germline trimming cut 5 bases from V and 9 bases from J; bases unmatched to any gene: 10. This CDR3 is built from 14 residues. Germline assignment: CDR1 SGHTA and CDR2 FQGNSA.

The sample holds a few counts of this clone. The chain recombines TRBV5-1 with TRBJ1-1; tentatively, D is TRBD1 (5 bases). V was clipped by 5 bases and J by 4 bases, with 15 bases between them. The CDR3 sequence is 14 residues long. Germline assignment: CDR1 SGHRS and CDR2 YFSETQ. DNA of the CDR3: TGCGCCAGCAGACTTCCCGGCGGGGCCACTGAAGCTTTCTTT. It is translated as CASRLPGGATEAFF.

The genes are TRBV7-3 and TRBJ2-6; 8 nucleotides line up with TRBD1. Germline values: CDR1 SGHTA, CDR2 FQGTGA. V gave up 5 bases and J gave up 0 bases; unmatched junction bases: 12. There are 19 residues in the CDR3. The CDR3 DNA reads TGTGCCAGCAGCCCAACTGGGCAGGGGGCCCGCTCTGGGGCCAACGTCCTGACTTTC. Translating it yields CASSPTGQGARSGANVLTF.

This chain links TRBV3-1 (or the pseudogene TRBV3-2) with TRBJ2-1; D possibly corresponds to TRBD2 (5 bases). Germline CDR1 LGHDT, CDR2 YNNKEL (reference sequence). The CDR3 spans 16 residues. V was pared by 8 bases and J by 0 bases, with 17 bases between. The CDR3 protein is CASASGTANSYNEQFF. CDR3 nucleotide sequence: TGTGCCAGCGCCTCGGGAACAGCCAACTCCTACAATGAGCAGTTCTTC.

This chain joins TRBV5-4 and TRBJ2-3, with D unresolved. V dropped 4 bases and J dropped 0 bases, with 3 bases sitting between them. CDR1 is SGHNT, CDR2 YYREEE, per germline (reference sequence). The CDR3 runs to 12 residues. The CDR3: CASSQSTDTQYF. The DNA for the CDR3 is TGTGCCAGCAGCCAGAGCACAGATACGCAGTATTTT.

V usage is TRBV7-2 and J usage is TRBJ2-3, with D possibly matching TRBD2 (5 bases). V lost 4 bases and J 3 bases, leaving 11 bases between the germline ends. CDR1 and CDR2 from the germline V gene are SGHTA and FQGNSA. The CDR3 contains 14 residues. CDR3 DNA: TGTGCCAGCAGCTCGCCCCCGGGGACAGATACGCAGTATTTT. Protein product: CASSSPPGTDTQYF.

The chain recombines TRBV5-8 with TRBJ2-5; 9 bases are a match to TRBD2. CDR3 length: 19 amino acids. Germline trimming cut 4 bases from V and 1 base from J; bases unmatched to any gene: 17. The germline V gene encodes CDR1 SGHTS and CDR2 YDEGEE. The CDR3 coding sequence is TGTGCCAGCAGCACGACTCGGACTAGCGCTAGTGGGGCCCAAGAGACCCAGTACTTC. Protein sequence: CASSTTRTSASGAQETQYF. Drawing the rest from reference TRBV5-8 and TRBJ2-5, the complete variable domain is EAGVTQSPTHLIKTRGQQATLRCSPISGHTSVYWYQQALGLGLQFLLWYDEGEERNRGNFPPRFSGRQFPNYSSELNVNALELEDSALYLCASSTTRTSASGAQETQYFGPGTRLLVL.

This chain joins TRBV2 and TRBJ1-2; possibly TRBD1 for D (6 bases). Trimming cost V 0 bases and J 8 bases, with 16 bases left between them. In germline, CDR1 is SNHLY, CDR2 FYNNEI. The CDR3 is 15 amino acids. CDR3 region: CASSEATGLSQGYTF. The CDR3 DNA reads TGTGCCAGCAGTGAAGCGACAGGTTTAAGTCAAGGCTACACCTTC.

The chain has TRBV3-1 (or the pseudogene TRBV3-2) and TRBJ2-7; D call uncertain. The CDR3 covers 11 residues. Looked up from germline, CDR1 is LGHDT and CDR2 is YNNKEL (reference sequence). The germline V and J ends were trimmed by 8 bases and 7 bases, with 12 bases remaining between them. CDR3 region: CASGSGWEQYV. The DNA of the CDR3 is TGTGCCAGCGGCTCTGGTTGGGAGCAGTACGTC.